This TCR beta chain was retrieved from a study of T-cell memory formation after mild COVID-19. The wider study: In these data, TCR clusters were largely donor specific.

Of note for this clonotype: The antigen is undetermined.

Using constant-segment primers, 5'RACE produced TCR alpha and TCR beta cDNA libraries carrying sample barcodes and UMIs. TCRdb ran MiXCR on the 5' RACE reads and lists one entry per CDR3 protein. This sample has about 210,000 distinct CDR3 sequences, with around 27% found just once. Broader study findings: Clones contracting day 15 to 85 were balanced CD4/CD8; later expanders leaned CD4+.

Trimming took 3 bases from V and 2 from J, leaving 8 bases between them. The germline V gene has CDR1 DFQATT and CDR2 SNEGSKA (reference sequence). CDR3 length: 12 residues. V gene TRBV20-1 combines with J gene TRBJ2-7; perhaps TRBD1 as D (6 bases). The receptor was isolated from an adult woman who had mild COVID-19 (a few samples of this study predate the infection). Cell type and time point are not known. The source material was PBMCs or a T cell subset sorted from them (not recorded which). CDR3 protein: CSASEGAYEQYF. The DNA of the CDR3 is TGCAGTGCTAGCGAGGGGGCCTACGAGCAGTACTTC.